The next 10 T cell receptor beta chains were all read from a single sample in a study of T cell responses to AZD1222 COVID-19 vaccine. Data came from immunoSEQ multiplex PCR; TCRdb stores just in-frame clones and leaves some out. The table shows around 99,000 clones, with about 90% occurring only once. Sequenced material: peripheral blood, taken on day 0 of AZD1222 vaccination. These TCRs come from an adult in good health.

The V gene is TRBV19, the J gene TRBJ1-1; 10 bases match TRBD1. Germline trimming cut 4 bases from V and 3 bases from J; bases unmatched to any gene: 8. The germline CDR1 and CDR2 sequences are LNHDA and SQIVND (reference sequence). The CDR3 consists of 16 residues. CDR3 bases: TGTGCCAGTAGTAGGGACAGGGGAAGTTGGTACACTGAAGCTTTCTTT. Amino acids: CASSRDRGSWYTEAFF.

On this clone: One end of the junction does not line up with germline, which may come from a read error. The sample contains more than one DNA sequence encoding this CDR3. This rearrangement joins TRBV18 to TRBJ2-5; D ambiguous. The CDR3 contains 14 residues. The germline gives CDR1 KGHSH, CDR2 LQKENI. In nucleotides, the CDR3 is TGTGCCAGCTCCCCACCGGGCCTACAAGAGACCCAGTACTTC. Translating it yields CASSPPGLQETQYF. The full variable domain, with the rest looked up from reference TRBV18 and TRBJ2-5, is NAGVMQNPRHLVRRRGQEARLRCSPMKGHSHVYWYRQLPEEGLKFMVYLQKENIIDESGMPKERFSAEFPKEGPSILRIQQVVRGDSAAYFCASSPPGLQETQYFGPGTRLLVL.

This clone was detected once. The rearrangement uses TRBV24-1 and TRBJ2-3, with D possibly matching TRBD1 (5 bases). CDR1 is KGHDR and CDR2 is SFDVKD in the germline V gene. The CDR3 contains 15 residues. The V end lost 5 bases, the J end lost 0 bases, and 11 bases lay between the germline ends. The CDR3 loop reads CATSARATSTDTQYF. In DNA, the CDR3 is TGTGCCACCAGTGCCAGGGCCACTAGCACAGATACGCAGTATTTT.

This clone was observed once. This sequence joins TRBV6-5 and TRBJ2-1; tentatively, D is TRBD1 (5 bases). CDR3 length: 12 amino acids. The V and J ends lost 5 bases and 4 bases respectively, with 6 bases between them. Germline lookup yields CDR1 MNHEY and CDR2 SVGAGI. The CDR3 DNA sequence: TGTGCCAGCAGTCCAGGGTACAATGAGCAGTTCTTC. Its protein is CASSPGYNEQFF.

The chain uses TRBV30 and TRBJ2-2; the match to TRBD1 covers 12 bases. Germline CDR1 is GTSNPN and CDR2 is SVGIG (reference sequence). The CDR3 length is 15 residues. Trimming at V came to 0 bases and at J to 6 bases, leaving 2 bases not matched to a gene. CDR3 region: CAWSVGTGGPGELFF. The CDR3 DNA sequence: TGTGCCTGGAGTGTAGGGACAGGGGGCCCCGGGGAGCTGTTTTTT. Variable domain in full (rest from reference TRBV30 and TRBJ2-2): SQTIHQWPATLVQPVGSPLSLECTVEGTSNPNLYWYRQAAGRGLQLLFYSVGIGQISSEVPQNLSASRPQDRQFILSSKKLLLSDSGFYLCAWSVGTGGPGELFFGEGSRLTVL.

The chain uses TRBV2 and TRBJ1-1, with 9 bases identical to TRBD1. Losses at the gene ends were 9 bases for V and 6 bases for J; bases not matched to a gene: 17. This CDR3 spans 16 amino acids. CDR1 is SNHLY and CDR2 is FYNNEI in the germline V gene. The CDR3 here is CARDRDRDSRRAEAFF. CDR3 sequence (DNA): TGTGCCAGAGACCGGGACAGGGATAGTAGGCGCGCTGAAGCTTTCTTT.

The chain has TRBV7-9 and TRBJ1-2; D is uncertain. V shed 5 bases and J shed 5 bases, with 6 bases lying between them. This CDR3 region has 11 residues. Germline CDR1 and CDR2: SEHNR and FQNEAQ (reference sequence). This CDR3 reads CASSPYYGYTF. CDR3 DNA sequence: TGTGCCAGCAGCCCGTATTATGGCTACACCTTC.

The CDR3 DNA follows: TGTGCCAGCAGCTCTGGCGGGGTGGGGGGCGCGTGGAACGAGCAGTACTTC. Translating it yields CASSSGGVGGAWNEQYF. The V gene is TRBV5-4, the J gene TRBJ2-7; D tentatively fits TRBD1 or TRBD2 (6 bases each). V was cut by 3 bases and J by 5 bases, with 24 bases left in between. The CDR3 loop spans 17 amino acids. The germline gives CDR1 SGHNT, CDR2 YYREEE (reference sequence).

The chain employs TRBV6-5 and TRBJ2-2, with 8 bases identical to TRBD1. The germline CDR1 and CDR2 sequences are MNHEY and SVGAGI. The CDR3 sequence is 14 residues long. The V gene end was trimmed by 6 bases and the J gene end by 6 bases; junction bases not matched to a gene: 6. The chain's CDR3 is CASSLDRGAGELFF. As DNA, the CDR3 is TGTGCCAGCAGCCTCGACAGGGGAGCCGGGGAGCTGTTTTTT.

The genes are TRBV11-2 and TRBJ1-3; D not resolved. The CDR3 loop spans 13 amino acids. With 2 bases removed from V and 6 bases from J, the gap between germline ends came to 8 bases. The V gene's germline CDR1 is SGHAT and CDR2 FQNNGV. The chain's CDR3 is CASSLWVENTIYF. The CDR3 nucleotides read TGTGCCAGCAGCTTATGGGTAGAAAACACCATATATTTT.